These 13 T cell receptor beta chains came from one sample sequenced in a study of blood T cells in healthy people across ages. A second 7 to 11 cycle PCR used barcoded and J-beta primers. TCRdb processed the 5' RACE reads anew with MiXCR; each CDR3 protein has one entry. The sample carries some 320,000 distinct CDR3 sequences, around 30% recorded once. Sample: blood. The receptors come from a woman in her 70s in good health.

The rearrangement links TRBV29-1 to TRBJ2-1; D is possibly TRBD1 or TRBD2 (5 bases each). This CDR3 has 15 amino acids. Germline CDR1 reads SQVTM; CDR2 reads ANQGSEA. Between the trimmed V and J ends, which lost 3 bases and 8 bases, there was a span of 20 bases. DNA of the CDR3: TGCAGCGTTGATTTATGGGGGAGCCCTTCGGATGAGCAGTTCTTC. Its translation: CSVDLWGSPSDEQFF.

This clonotype was picked up a small number of times. V usage is TRBV20-1 and J usage is TRBJ2-7, with D hard to call. Trimming left V 7 bases short and J 2 bases short, with 12 bases between. Germline V CDR1 and CDR2: DFQATT, SNEGSKA (reference sequence). The CDR3 covers 12 residues. Written as DNA, the CDR3 is TGCAGTGTCGTTCCGGGCCCCTACGAGCAGTACTTC. It specifies CSVVPGPYEQYF.

The J gene is TRBJ2-3, the V gene TRBV4-1, with D uncertain. V lost 0 bases and J 1 base, leaving 11 bases between the germline ends. Germline CDR1 reads MGHRA; CDR2 reads YSYEKL. This CDR3 spans 16 amino acids. The CDR3 coding sequence is TGCGCCAGCAGCCAAGATCCGTTCCTCGGCACAGATACGCAGTATTTT. Translated: CASSQDPFLGTDTQYF.

This rearrangement joins TRBV5-1 to TRBJ2-5; 10 bases are shared with TRBD2. V was pared by 0 bases and J by 4 bases, with 6 bases of the junction left unmatched. Germline values: CDR1 SGHRS, CDR2 YFSETQ. The CDR3 consists of 16 residues. CDR3 protein: CASSLGPSGSPETQYF. DNA for the CDR3: TGCGCCAGCAGCTTGGGGCCTAGCGGGAGCCCAGAGACCCAGTACTTC.

V usage is TRBV29-1 and J usage is TRBJ2-3; D tentatively reads TRBD1 or TRBD2 (5 bases each). The CDR3 totals 10 residues. The V gene's germline CDR1 is SQVTM and CDR2 ANQGSEA. Trimming removed 7 bases from V and 4 bases from J, with 6 bases in between. CDR3 coding DNA: TGCAGCGGGGGGTCAGATACGCAGTATTTT. It encodes CSGGSDTQYF.

The gene calls are TRBV4-3 and TRBJ1-1; D might be TRBD1 (5 bases). V lost 0 bases and J lost 1, with 9 bases in between. The CDR3 sequence is 15 residues long. Looked up from germline, CDR1 is LGHNA and CDR2 is YSLEER. The CDR3 sequence is CASSQDNRPNTEAFF. The CDR3 nucleotides are TGCGCCAGCAGCCAAGATAACAGGCCGAACACTGAAGCTTTCTTT.

V usage is TRBV28 and J usage is TRBJ2-7; TRBD1 matches 8 bases. CDR1 and CDR2 (germline): MDHEN, SYDVKM. CDR3 size: 11 residues. V gave up 5 bases and J gave up 7 bases; unmatched junction bases: 1. The CDR3 reads CASSRQGEQYF. The CDR3 DNA reads as TGTGCCAGCAGTAGACAGGGGGAGCAGTACTTC.

V and J are TRBV5-1 and TRBJ2-5, with D possibly being TRBD1 (5 bases). Germline lookup yields CDR1 SGHRS and CDR2 YFSETQ. Trimming left V 0 bases short and J 1 base short, with 10 bases between. This CDR3 region has 15 residues. The CDR3 here is CASSLGQRSQETQYF. CDR3 bases: TGCGCCAGCAGCTTGGGACAGAGAAGCCAAGAGACCCAGTACTTC. Looking up the rest from reference TRBV5-1 and TRBJ2-5 gives the full variable domain: KAGVTQTPRYLIKTRGQQVTLSCSPISGHRSVSWYQQTPGQGLQFLFEYFSETQRNKGNFPGRFSGRQFSNSRSEMNVSTLELGDSALYLCASSLGQRSQETQYFGPGTRLLVL.

For the CDR3, the DNA is TGTGCCAGCGGCCCGACAGCGTCTGGAAACACCATATATTTT. It encodes CASGPTASGNTIYF. This chain uses TRBV12-3 or TRBV12-4 with TRBJ1-3, with TRBD1 as a possible D gene (5 bases). CDR3 length equals 14 residues. V was shortened by 8 bases and J by 1 base, with 12 bases between the two germline ends.

Only a few counts were recorded for this clonotype. The CDR3 DNA reads TGTGCCAGCAGCTTACCCCCCGACACTGAAGCTTTCTTT. Amino acids: CASSLPPDTEAFF. The chain is built from TRBV11-1 and TRBJ1-1; no firm D call. Deletions cut 2 bases from V and 3 bases from J, with 7 bases between. CDR3 length equals 13 residues. The V gene's germline CDR1 is SGHAT and CDR2 FQDESV (reference sequence).

To note about this clonotype: One junction end disagrees with the germline gene, perhaps due to a read error. The chain carries TRBV25-1 and TRBJ2-5; 7 nucleotides align to TRBD1. The CDR3 runs 14 residues. Germline assignment: CDR1 MGHDK and CDR2 SYGVNS. The CDR3 sequence is CASTPVGGRETQYF. CDR3 coding DNA: TGCGCCAGCACCCCGGTAGGGGGCAGGGAGACCCAGTACTTC.

This clonotype showed up just a few times. The chain carries TRBV7-9 and TRBJ2-5, with D possibly matching TRBD1 (5 bases). The V and J ends lost 4 bases and 4 bases respectively, with 19 bases between them. The CDR3 contains 16 residues. CDR1 and CDR2 (germline): SEHNR, FQNEAQ (reference sequence). CDR3 coding DNA: TGTGCCAGCAGCTCCACCCTGACAGCCCCGGCAGAGACCCAGTACTTC. The encoded protein is CASSSTLTAPAETQYF.

The chain joins TRBV6-5 to TRBJ2-7; 13 positions agree with TRBD2. The CDR3 spans 14 residues. Germline assignment: CDR1 MNHEY and CDR2 SVGAGI. V shed 5 bases and J 5 bases; nucleotides not matched to a gene: 3. CDR3 DNA: TGTGCCAGCAGTACAGGACTAGCGGGAGACGAGCAGTACTTC. Protein sequence: CASSTGLAGDEQYF.